The 31 T cell receptor beta chains given below trace back to one sample, sequenced in a study of OX40 agonist ivuxolimab in advanced cancers. The table came from immunoSEQ multiplex PCR; TCRdb's copy has only in-frame clones and leaves some out. This sample has about 47,000 clones; roughly 86% occur once, and the top ten carry roughly 8.4%. Here the sequenced sample was CD4+ or CD8+ T cells sorted from blood, taken in a trial of the OX40 agonist ivuxolimab. Receptors originate from an adult with an advanced solid tumor such as melanoma, head and neck, liver or kidney cancer.

The chain carries TRBV7-9 and TRBJ2-1, with D possibly called TRBD1 or TRBD2 (5 bases each). Between the trimmed V and J ends, which lost 7 bases and 0 bases, there was a span of 16 bases. Germline CDR1 is SEHNR and CDR2 is FQNEAQ (reference sequence). This CDR3 region has 16 residues. CDR3 amino acids: CASTFGSDSSYNEQFF. The CDR3 nucleotides are TGTGCCAGCACCTTCGGTAGCGACAGCTCCTACAATGAGCAGTTCTTC. Variable domain in full (rest from reference TRBV7-9 and TRBJ2-1): DTGVSQNPRHKITKRGQNVTFRCDPISEHNRLYWYRQTLGQGPEFLTYFQNEAQLEKSRLLSDRFSAERPKGSFSTLEIQRTEQGDSAMYLCASTFGSDSSYNEQFFGPGTRLTVL.

The rearrangement links TRBV11-2 to TRBJ2-5; possibly TRBD2 for D (6 bases). Germline-derived CDR1 and CDR2 are SGHAT and FQNNGV. This CDR3 has 14 residues. The V end was cut by 5 bases, the J end by 7 bases, with 17 bases between. In nucleotides, the CDR3 is TGTGCCAGCAGCGCCCAGCGGGCCGAGACGACCCAGTACTTC. This sequence encodes CASSAQRAETTQYF.

This clone is judged large. The chain uses TRBV27 and TRBJ2-7, with unresolved D. The CDR3 totals 15 residues. Germline CDR1 MNHEY, CDR2 SMNVEV (reference sequence). Trimming stripped 5 bases from V and 4 bases from J, with 18 bases between. CDR3: CASSVSFHMAYEQYF. CDR3 sequence (DNA): TGTGCCAGCAGTGTTTCGTTCCATATGGCTTACGAGCAGTACTTC.

Only a few counts were recorded for this clone. This rearrangement joins TRBV7-9 to TRBJ2-3; 10 nucleotides agree with TRBD2. Germline V gives CDR1 SEHNR, CDR2 FQNEAQ (reference sequence). With 2 bases clipped from V and 4 bases from J, the junction kept 3 bases outside the gene matches. This CDR3 region has 15 residues. The CDR3 nucleotides are TGTGCCAGCAGCTTATCTAGCGGGAGCGCAGATACGCAGTATTTT. Its translation is CASSLSSGSADTQYF.

The chain combines TRBV11-1 with TRBJ2-7; D is perhaps TRBD1 (5 bases). This CDR3 region has 14 residues. Germline CDR1 SGHAT, CDR2 FQDESV (reference sequence). V shed 5 bases and J shed 2 bases, with 13 bases lying between them. The CDR3 spells CASSHGQGPYEQYF. CDR3 bases: TGTGCCAGCAGCCACGGTCAGGGCCCCTACGAGCAGTACTTC.

This chain connects TRBV25-1 to TRBJ2-6; D is uncertain. The CDR3 is 15 amino acids. Trimming removed 6 bases from V and 0 bases from J, with 9 bases in between. Germline V gives CDR1 MGHDK, CDR2 SYGVNS. CDR3: CASRYDNSGANVLTF. CDR3 in DNA: TGTGCCAGCAGATACGACAACTCTGGGGCCAACGTCCTGACTTTC.

The rearrangement joins TRBV2 to TRBJ1-1; D unresolved. CDR3 length equals 14 residues. CDR1 is SNHLY, CDR2 FYNNEI, per germline. V gave up 3 bases and J gave up 1 base, with 9 bases separating them. CDR3 DNA: TGTGCCAGCAGTGACCATCACCCGAACACTGAAGCTTTCTTT. As protein: CASSDHHPNTEAFF.

This sequence joins TRBV30 and TRBJ2-5; 7 bases match TRBD2. V was clipped by 3 bases and J by 5 bases; unmatched bases: 3. CDR3 length equals 12 residues. Germline CDR1 GTSNPN, CDR2 SVGIG (reference sequence). The CDR3 DNA sequence: TGTGCCTGGAGCCCACTAGCGGAGACCCAGTACTTC. Amino acid sequence: CAWSPLAETQYF.

The V gene is TRBV29-1, the J gene TRBJ2-7; D might be TRBD1 (5 bases). The germline gives CDR1 SQVTM, CDR2 ANQGSEA. V dropped 0 bases and J dropped 7 bases, with 19 bases sitting between them. The CDR3 has 15 amino acids. The CDR3 spells CSVEDVWGSAPEQYF. DNA of the CDR3: TGCAGCGTTGAAGATGTTTGGGGCAGCGCGCCGGAGCAGTACTTC.

This clone was seen just once. The chain couples TRBV5-1 to TRBJ2-5, with 8 nucleotides matching TRBD2. The CDR3 covers 15 residues. Losses at the gene ends were 4 bases for V and 2 bases for J; bases not matched to a gene: 7. Germline V lookup: CDR1 SGHRS, CDR2 YFSETQ. CDR3 in amino acids: CASSVLAGHQETQYF. CDR3 sequence (DNA): TGCGCCAGCAGCGTGCTAGCGGGCCATCAAGAGACCCAGTACTTC.

The rearrangement links TRBV5-1 to TRBJ2-5; no definite D call. Germline values: CDR1 SGHRS, CDR2 YFSETQ. This CDR3 has 14 amino acids. V gave up 7 bases and J gave up 2 bases, with 15 bases separating them. Here the CDR3 DNA reads TGCGCCAGCGCCGTGAGCGCGATACAAGAGACCCAGTACTTC. Protein product: CASAVSAIQETQYF.

This rearrangement joins TRBV6-6 to TRBJ2-7; TRBD1 matches 10 bases. Germline CDR1 is MNHNY and CDR2 is SVGAGI (reference sequence). Losses at the gene ends were 5 bases for V and 5 bases for J; bases not matched to a gene: 12. CDR3 length: 16 amino acids. CDR3 sequence: CASSRLRDRGENEQYF. CDR3 sequence (DNA): TGTGCCAGCAGTCGCCTCCGGGACAGGGGTGAGAACGAGCAGTACTTC.

The J gene is TRBJ2-3, the V gene TRBV29-1; the match to TRBD2 covers 7 bases. In germline, CDR1 is SQVTM, CDR2 ANQGSEA. V dropped 4 bases and J dropped 0; count of bases not matched to a gene: 4. The CDR3 loop spans 14 amino acids. The CDR3 is CSVGRRESTDTQYF. The CDR3 nucleotides read TGCAGCGTTGGTCGGCGGGAGAGCACAGATACGCAGTATTTT.

CDR3 protein: CASRRQGETQYF. CDR3 DNA: TGTGCCAGCAGGAGACAGGGGGAGACCCAGTACTTC. The J gene is TRBJ2-5, the V gene TRBV21-1; the listed D gene, TRBD1, was not tested against the DNA. TRBV21-1 is deemed a pseudogene. This CDR3 region has 12 residues.

V usage is TRBV5-1 and J usage is TRBJ2-7; possible D gene TRBD1, 6 bases. This CDR3 comprises 15 residues. Trimming took off 0 bases at V and 1 base at J, with 11 bases between the two ends. Germline CDR1 and CDR2: SGHRS and YFSETQ. DNA for the CDR3: TGCGCCAGCAGCTTGGGGGCAGGGGTGTCCTACGAGCAGTACTTC. It translates to CASSLGAGVSYEQYF.

This clone appeared once. This chain joins TRBV19 and TRBJ2-6, with D hard to call. The CDR3 spans 15 residues. Trimming stripped 6 bases from V and 0 bases from J, with 9 bases between. Germline-derived CDR1 and CDR2 are LNHDA and SQIVND (reference sequence). The CDR3 bases are TGTGCCAGTAGCTCTGACTTCTCTGGGGCCAACGTCCTGACTTTC. The encoded protein is CASSSDFSGANVLTF.

The chain is built from TRBV28 and TRBJ2-2; D is unresolved. V gave up 7 bases and J gave up 7 bases, with 10 bases separating them. CDR3 length: 12 amino acids. Germline CDR1 MDHEN, CDR2 SYDVKM. This CDR3 reads CASKLFGGELFF. CDR3 sequence (DNA): TGTGCCAGCAAACTTTTCGGCGGGGAGCTGTTTTTT.

The gene calls are TRBV7-3 and TRBJ1-1; no clear D. Germline V lookup: CDR1 SGHTA, CDR2 FQGTGA. V was cut by 5 bases and J by 3 bases, with 10 bases left in between. The CDR3 is made up of 13 amino acids. CDR3 loop: CASSPVWDTEAFF. CDR3 bases: TGTGCCAGCAGCCCGGTGTGGGACACTGAAGCTTTCTTT.

This chain joins TRBV7-3 and TRBJ1-1; D not resolved. The V end lost 2 bases, the J end lost 4 bases, and 8 bases lay between the germline ends. The CDR3 is 13 residues long. The germline V gene has CDR1 SGHTA and CDR2 FQGTGA. CDR3 bases: TGTGCCAGCAGCTTATCGAGCGGCACTGAAGCTTTCTTT. This sequence encodes CASSLSSGTEAFF. The whole variable domain, remainder taken from reference TRBV7-3 and TRBJ1-1, is GAGVSQTPSNKVTEKGKYVELRCDPISGHTALYWYRQSLGQGPEFLIYFQGTGAADDSGLPNDRFFAVRPEGSVSTLKIQRTERGDSAVYLCASSLSSGTEAFFGQGTRLTVV.

The V call is TRBV2, the J call TRBJ2-7, with 11 positions matching TRBD1. The CDR3 is made up of 14 amino acids. Germline V gene sequence: CDR1 SNHLY, CDR2 FYNNEI. Trimming at V came to 10 bases and at J to 2 bases, leaving 7 bases not matched to a gene. CDR3 in amino acids: CANSDRGLTYEQYF. The CDR3 DNA reads as TGTGCCAATTCGGACAGGGGGCTCACCTACGAGCAGTACTTC.

V gene TRBV11-3 combines with J gene TRBJ2-1; D call uncertain. Germline V CDR1 and CDR2: SGHNT, YENEEA. The ends were cut back, 1 base at V and 3 bases at J, with 7 bases in the middle. This CDR3 is 14 amino acids long. Here the CDR3 reads CASSLARIYNEQFF. CDR3 nucleotides: TGTGCCAGCAGCTTAGCCCGAATCTACAATGAGCAGTTCTTC.

The rearrangement links TRBV27 to TRBJ2-7; 8 positions match TRBD1. The CDR3 is 16 amino acids. Trimming cost V 2 bases and J 5 bases; bases outside gene matches: 11. Germline V lookup: CDR1 MNHEY, CDR2 SMNVEV (reference sequence). The CDR3, as DNA: TGTGCCAGCAGTTTAAGGTGGGAGCAGGGGGCTCACGAGCAGTACTTC. Protein product: CASSLRWEQGAHEQYF.

The genes are TRBV15 and TRBJ2-3; TRBD2 aligns across 7 bases. CDR1 and CDR2 (germline): LNHNV, YYDKDF (reference sequence). The junction had 7 bases not matched to a gene; V was cut back by 5 bases and J by 2 bases. This CDR3 has 15 amino acids. CDR3 nucleotides: TGTGCCACCAGCGGGAGGGGCGGTTCCACAGATACGCAGTATTTT. This sequence encodes CATSGRGGSTDTQYF.

The genes are TRBV27 and TRBJ2-1; 8 nucleotides agree with TRBD2. This CDR3 region has 14 residues. Germline V gene sequence: CDR1 MNHEY, CDR2 SMNVEV (reference sequence). After removal of 7 bases from V and 7 bases from J, the junction contained 9 bases not matched to a gene. The CDR3 is CASTRSGSRNEQFF. CDR3 coding DNA: TGTGCCAGCACCCGAAGCGGGAGTAGGAATGAGCAGTTCTTC.

This chain links TRBV19 with TRBJ1-1; D is perhaps TRBD1 (6 bases). CDR1 and CDR2 (germline): LNHDA, SQIVND (reference sequence). Trimming pared 4 bases from V and 7 bases from J, leaving 13 bases between. The CDR3 has 13 residues. CDR3 loop: CASSSQQGSEAFF. The CDR3 nucleotides are TGTGCCAGTAGTAGCCAACAGGGAAGTGAAGCTTTCTTT.

This chain links TRBV7-2 with TRBJ1-1; D unresolved. Per the germline V gene, CDR1 is SGHTA and CDR2 is FQGNSA. Trimming left V 3 bases short and J 7 bases short, with 6 bases between. The CDR3 runs 11 residues. CDR3 loop: CASSFQIEAFF. Here the CDR3 DNA reads TGTGCCAGCAGCTTCCAGATTGAAGCTTTCTTT.

This clone was observed once. CDR3 DNA sequence: TGCAGCGTAGGACGGCGAACCACGAACACCGGGGAGCTGTTTTTT. This gives the protein CSVGRRTTNTGELFF. The gene calls are TRBV29-1 and TRBJ2-2; D gene uncertain. This CDR3 contains 15 residues. V lost 6 bases and J 0 bases, leaving 14 bases between the germline ends. Germline CDR1 is SQVTM and CDR2 is ANQGSEA.

This clone was counted only a few times. The chain combines TRBV10-3 with TRBJ2-3, with 11 bases fitting TRBD2. V dropped 3 bases and J dropped 4; count of bases not matched to a gene: 6. CDR3 length equals 16 residues. Germline-derived CDR1 and CDR2 are ENHRY and SYGVKD. The CDR3 nucleotides are TGTGCCATCAGTGAATCTACTAGCGGGAGTTCAGATACGCAGTATTTT. This translates into CAISESTSGSSDTQYF.

CDR3 in amino acids: CASSSWTANNEQYF. CDR3 DNA sequence: TGTGCCAGCAGCTCGTGGACAGCTAATAACGAGCAGTACTTC. This sequence joins TRBV7-2 and TRBJ2-7, with D maybe TRBD1 (6 bases). The V gene lost 4 bases and the J gene lost 5 bases, with 15 bases spanning the gap. Germline loops: CDR1 SGHTA, CDR2 FQGNSA. The CDR3 loop spans 14 amino acids. Combining the CDR3 with reference TRBV7-2 and TRBJ2-7 gives the whole variable domain GAGVSQSPSNKVTEKGKDVELRCDPISGHTALYWYRQSLGQGLEFLIYFQGNSAPDKSGLPSDRFSAERTGGSVSTLTIQRTQQEDSAVYLCASSSWTANNEQYFGPGTRLTVT.

The chain is built from TRBV6-5 and TRBJ2-7; 8 bases agree with TRBD1. The germline CDR1 and CDR2 sequences are MNHEY and SVGAGI. This CDR3 is built from 15 residues. The J segment lost 3 bases and the V segment lost 6 bases, leaving 10 bases of the junction unmatched. The CDR3 is CASSAATGVNYEQYF. The CDR3 DNA follows: TGTGCCAGCAGCGCCGCGACAGGGGTGAACTACGAGCAGTACTTC.

This chain links TRBV2 with TRBJ2-2; tentative D call: TRBD2 (5 bases). V was trimmed by 8 bases and J by 6 bases, leaving 16 bases between them. The CDR3 is 14 amino acids. Per the germline V gene, CDR1 is SNHLY and CDR2 is FYNNEI. As DNA, the CDR3 is TGTGCCAGCCGTGGAGGTTTTGGAGCCGGGGAGCTGTTTTTT. Translating gives CASRGGFGAGELFF.